The T cell receptor (beta chain) described here comes from a study of blood T cell repertoires in COVID-19. Overall study context: The United States, Italy and Spain provided the acute and convalescent COVID-19 samples. Sample material is recorded as cDNA or gDNA derived from T cells, B-cell-depleted T cells, or PBMCs.

Profiled with immunoSEQ multiplex PCR; TCRdb holds only in-frame clones, not every one. This sample has under 200,000 clones, with approximately 86% found just once. The germline CDR1 and CDR2 sequences are GTSNPN and SVGIG (reference sequence). This CDR3 comprises 14 residues. Deletions cut 4 bases from V and 6 bases from J, with 16 bases between. V usage is TRBV30 and J usage is TRBJ2-1; perhaps TRBD1 as D (5 bases). The TCR originated in a man aged 55 to 70 with acute or convalescent COVID-19. The source material was peripheral blood. The CDR3 DNA is TGTGCCTGGAAGTCCGCCGACAGAGTCAATGAGCAGTTCTTC. It encodes CAWKSADRVNEQFF.